This T cell receptor (beta chain) originates from a study of Graves' ophthalmopathy and Graves' hyperthyroidism. Trimming left V 5 bases short and J 6 bases short, with 11 bases between. The germline gives CDR1 SEHNR, CDR2 FQNEAQ (reference sequence). The CDR3 sequence is 12 residues long. The TCR beta CDR3 regions underwent amplification from RNA transcripts. Investigators did first-round RT-PCR with HTBI primers, then second-round multiplex PCR. TCRdb reprocessed the multiplex PCR reads via MiXCR and lists one record per CDR3 protein. The sample includes some 390,000 distinct CDR3 sequences, around 16% seen only once; the top ten take 1.6%. Many counts were recorded for this clonotype.

The sample was peripheral blood. The V gene is TRBV7-9, the J gene TRBJ2-7; D is perhaps TRBD1 (5 bases). The TCR originated in a young woman with Graves' ophthalmopathy. This chain's CDR3 is CASSPGLGEQYF. The CDR3 DNA reads TGTGCCAGCAGCCCAGGGTTGGGCGAGCAGTACTTC.